This TCR beta chain was sequenced during a study of beta chain features in type 1 diabetes (dated by TCRdb to the late 2010s). For the wider study: No differences in mean age, gender distribution, total cell number or subset yield were found between patients and healthy donors. A total of over 95,000,000 sorted cells were examined across all samples, and RNA yield correlated strongly with the number of cells per subset. The study compared the TCRB repertoires of sorted circulating CD4+ T cell subsets in recently diagnosed type 1 diabetes patients with those in matched healthy donors. Regulatory and stem cell-like memory subsets were isolated from only 8 patients and 8 healthy donors, whereas naive and central memory subsets came from all 30 or so donors. Here is what the overall study found, with its caveats: Because cDNA was sequenced instead of genomic DNA, highly expressing activated cells could be over-represented, though the groups showed no difference in activation or CD3 levels. Because small numbers of individuals were included in the HLA sub-analyses, any influence of HLA type on TCRB rearrangement was left unresolved. In all four CD4+ subsets, TCRB CDR3 length was moderately but significantly shorter in type 1 diabetes patients. Naive, central memory and regulatory TCRB repertoires appeared to be more alike among patients than among healthy donors. Fewer insertions and more nucleotide deletions at VDJ recombination sites were observed in patients with type 1 diabetes, implying thymic rearrangement abnormalities. Shorter templates might be favored by PCR, yet because patient and control samples were amplified and corrected together, any such skew would affect both groups equally.

Taken from cysteine to phenylalanine, the CDR3 has 14 residues. Left in the record is the CDR3 DNA by itself, 42 bases read in frame from the first base. V is pared back by 6 bases and J by 3 bases, with 15 bases lying between the germline termini. The germline V gene supplies CDR1 MNHEY and CDR2 SVGAGI. This clone was seen many times. Its antigen target is currently unknown. Base qualities are not provided; no much larger clone lies one nucleotide away. From each donor, a single peripheral blood sample of about 116 mL on average was drawn into heparinised tubes. A BD FACSAria II was used to sort naive, central memory, regulatory and stem cell-like memory CD4+ T cells with a panel that included CD45RO, CCR7, CD25, CD127, CD95 and CD27. A purity above 95% was achieved for all sorted populations. PBMCs were separated immediately by Lymphoprep density gradient centrifugation and were stained directly, without being cultured. To minimize batch effects, samples were stained and sorted in pairs, one healthy donor with one patient per experiment.

The entire isolated RNA was reverse transcribed using the High Capacity cDNA Reverse Transcription Kit, and thus expressed TCRB transcripts were sequenced. Naive, central memory and regulatory T cell samples underwent deep immunoSEQ sequencing, averaging approximately 3.5 million total reads per sample. Sorted cells were lysed in RLT buffer, and RNA was extracted using DNase-treated RNeasy Micro or Mini kits according to cell number. To prevent cross-contamination, every cell subset was processed on its own, while patient and healthy donor samples were processed together. The immunoSEQ multiplex PCR was used to amplify TCRB sequences from cDNA, yielding 87-bp fragments that span the CDR3 region. The amplicons were sequenced using the Illumina HiSeq platform. The study's processing was this. Synthetic template baselines were used to correct PCR bias computationally, reads within Hamming distance 2 were collapsed, and singletons that could not be merged were discarded. Reads were aligned to IMGT to assign V, D and J genes, CDR3 length, and insertions or deletions at six rearrangement sites. Within each subset, clonotype counts were normalized to sorted cell number, and only after that were true diversity and Gini coefficients computed with the tcR R package. The overlap coefficient, calculated on TCRB nucleotide sequences, was used to measure repertoire sharing. Not all clones reach the TCRdb copy of this immuneACCESS table, which keeps in-frame sequences only. Checked studies attribute under half of the gap to unresolved V genes and leave the rest unexplained. The DNA gave D and trimming, while V, J and clone size come from that table. The sample records over 300,000 clones, 7.5% to 9% of which are singletons. The top ten hold approximately 0.47% of the sample.

This sequence originates from a woman in her late teens or twenties in good health. The sample comprised central memory CD4+ T cells from blood. Recombination connected TRBV6-5 to TRBJ2-7; TRBD1 could be the D gene, as 5 bases match. The sequenced DNA: TGTGCCAGCAGCGCTTGGGGCGTGGGCTACGAGCAGTACTTC. Translation gives CASSAWGVGYEQYF.